This T cell receptor (beta chain) was documented in a study of blood T cells in healthy people across ages. With a J-beta primer mix and a sample-barcoded 5' primer, a second PCR ran 7 to 11 cycles. TCRdb processed the 5' RACE reads anew with MiXCR; each CDR3 protein has one entry. This table has roughly 1,500,000 distinct CDR3 sequences, around 35% appearing once. Study-wide points: Estimated diversity, derived from one million T cells, was regarded as an underestimate.

The V end lost 8 bases, the J end lost 11 bases, and 22 bases lay between the germline ends. This CDR3 comprises 14 residues. Germline assignment: CDR1 SEHNR and CDR2 FQNEAQ (reference sequence). Concerning this clonotype itself: Its specificity is unknown.

The receptor comes from a young woman in good health. Sequences were obtained from blood. The gene calls are TRBV7-9 and TRBJ2-1, with D possibly TRBD2 on 5 matching bases. CDR3 bases: TGTGCCAGCGAGGGAACCGCGGGCTCGGATAAGCAGTTCTTC. Translation gives CASEGTAGSDKQFF.